This TCR beta chain was obtained from a study of cytomegalovirus exposure and HLA in healthy donors. Some clones are missing from TCRdb's copy, which holds only in-frame ones; the method was immunoSEQ multiplex PCR. This table holds 200,000 to 300,000 clones, approximately 83% found once. On this clone itself: The antigen is unknown.

The study, taken as a whole, reports: For cytomegalovirus status, the classifier reportedly gave diagnoses with high specificity and sensitivity. Most TCR sequences were uncommon, yet certain public TCRs appeared in many donors. The listing of 150 to 200 TCR beta chains classed them as cytomegalovirus-associated.

Material for sequencing was PBMCs. The sequence was collected from a woman under 40 in good health and CMV-seropositive.

CDR3 sequence: CSVEGVGEQFF. CDR3 sequence (DNA): TGCAGCGTTGAAGGTGTCGGTGAGCAGTTCTTC. The rearrangement links TRBV29-1 to TRBJ2-1, with D uncertain. The CDR3 runs 11 residues. The V gene lost 1 base and the J gene lost 9 bases, with 7 bases spanning the gap. Germline assignment: CDR1 SQVTM and CDR2 ANQGSEA.